The T cell receptor beta chain under discussion was sequenced for a study of blood T cell repertoires in COVID-19 (TCRdb year 2020). About the full investigation: Samples from collaborators originated in the United States, Italy and Spain and spanned both the acute and convalescent phases of COVID-19. The prospective study material was composed of cDNA or gDNA derived from T cells, B-cell-depleted T cells, or PBMCs. The dataset comprised deeply sampled blood TCRbeta repertoires from subjects exposed to, actively infected with, or recovered from COVID-19. The repertoires were made available in a free public database intended to serve as a resource for research on the immune response to SARS-CoV-2. The samples were drawn from two sources: the first 160 participants of the ongoing ImmuneRACE study, and 1,000 to 1,500 subjects contributed by 6 global collaborators. Nearly every sample came with metadata listing a de-identified subject ID, COVID-19 status, age in years and sex. Where HLA class I and class II types were available, the types were taken from metadata supplied by the sample provider, not from assay-based typing. What the study reported, not specific to this receptor: The amount of clinical and demographic metadata varied by source and participant and was provided uncurated.

Including cysteine and phenylalanine, the CDR3 has 16 amino acids. The CDR3 DNA has 48 bases and is translated from base 1. Trimming leaves V shorter by 2 bases and J shorter by 2 bases, with the junction holding 5 bases beyond the gene matches. For CDR1 and CDR2, the germline V gene lists KGHDR and SFDVKD. TCRbeta CDR3 regions were amplified from genomic DNA by means of the immunoSEQ Assay, a bias-controlled multiplex PCR. The paper's data handling went like this. The number of nucleated cells in each sample was estimated by amplification of reference gene primers within the assay. To quantify the absolute abundance of each unique TCRbeta CDR3 rearrangement, sequence reads were collapsed and filtered. For each sample, productive Simpson clonality was calculated as the square root of Simpson's diversity index across productive rearrangements. The immuneACCESS repertoire file appears here via TCRdb, limited to in-frame rearrangements. These files lack a portion of the clones; in checked studies, under half of the deficit traces to unresolved V genes, and the cause of the others is not known. The D gene and trimming were derived from the DNA, and the V and J assignments and clone size from that table. The sample yields roughly 190,000 clones; around 84% were counted once. 14% of the sample is taken by the ten largest.

Concerning this clone itself: Its cognate antigen has yet to be identified. No base quality information exists; no much larger clone differs at one position.

One collaborating source in Seattle enrolled patients during active infection and followed them longitudinally through the course of disease. Collaborating institutions collected whole blood in K2EDTA tubes following their own protocols. For TCRbeta analysis, collaborator samples were shipped as frozen whole blood, as isolated PBMCs, or as DNA extracted from either sample type. This TCR came from a woman between 65 and 79 years old with COVID-19, enrolled during active disease. What was sequenced was peripheral blood. This chain joins TRBV24-1 to TRBJ2-5, with 9 bases matching TRBD1. The nucleotides read TGTGCCACCAGTGATTCTCCGGGACAGGGTCAAGAGACCCAGTACTTC. It encodes CATSDSPGQGQETQYF.